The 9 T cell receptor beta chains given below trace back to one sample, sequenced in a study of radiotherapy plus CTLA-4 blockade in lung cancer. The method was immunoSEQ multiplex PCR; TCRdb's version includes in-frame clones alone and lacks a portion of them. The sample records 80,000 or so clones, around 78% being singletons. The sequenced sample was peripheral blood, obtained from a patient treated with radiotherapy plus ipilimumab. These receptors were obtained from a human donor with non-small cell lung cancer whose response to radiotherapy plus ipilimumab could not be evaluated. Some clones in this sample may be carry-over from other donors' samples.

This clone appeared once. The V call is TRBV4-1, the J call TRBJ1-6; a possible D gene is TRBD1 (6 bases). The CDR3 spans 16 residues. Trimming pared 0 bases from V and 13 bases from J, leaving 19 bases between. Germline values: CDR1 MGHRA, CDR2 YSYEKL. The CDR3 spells CASSQDARGARLPLHF. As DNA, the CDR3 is TGCGCCAGCAGCCAAGATGCTCGGGGGGCTCGGCTCCCCCTCCACTTT.

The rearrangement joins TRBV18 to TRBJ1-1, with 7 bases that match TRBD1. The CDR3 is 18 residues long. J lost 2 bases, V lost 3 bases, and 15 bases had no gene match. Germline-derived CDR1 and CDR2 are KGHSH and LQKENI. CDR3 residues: CASSPTTFTWTGNTEAFF. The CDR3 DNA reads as TGTGCCAGCTCACCTACCACATTCACATGGACAGGTAACACTGAAGCTTTCTTT.

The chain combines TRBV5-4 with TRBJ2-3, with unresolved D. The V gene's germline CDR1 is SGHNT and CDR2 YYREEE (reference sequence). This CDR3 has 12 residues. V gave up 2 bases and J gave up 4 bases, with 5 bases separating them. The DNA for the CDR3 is TGTGCCAGCAGCTTCCATTCAGATACGCAGTATTTT. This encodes CASSFHSDTQYF.

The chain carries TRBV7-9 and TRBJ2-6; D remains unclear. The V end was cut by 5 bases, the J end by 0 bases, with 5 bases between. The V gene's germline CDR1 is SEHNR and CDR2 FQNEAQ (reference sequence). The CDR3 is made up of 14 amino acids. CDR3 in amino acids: CASSPSSGANVLTF. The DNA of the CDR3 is TGTGCCAGCAGCCCCTCCTCTGGGGCCAACGTCCTGACTTTC.

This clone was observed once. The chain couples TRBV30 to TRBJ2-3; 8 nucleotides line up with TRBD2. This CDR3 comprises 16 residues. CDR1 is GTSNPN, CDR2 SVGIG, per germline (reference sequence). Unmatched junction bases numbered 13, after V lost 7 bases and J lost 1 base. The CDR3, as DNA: TGTGCCTCGGGGGGGCCCGGTAGTGGGGGCACAGATACGCAGTATTTT. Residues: CASGGPGSGGTDTQYF.

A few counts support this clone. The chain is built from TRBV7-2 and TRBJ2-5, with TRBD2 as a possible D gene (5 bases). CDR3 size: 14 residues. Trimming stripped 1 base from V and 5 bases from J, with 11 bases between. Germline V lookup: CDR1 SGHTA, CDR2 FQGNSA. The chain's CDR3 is CASSLGPRGETQYF. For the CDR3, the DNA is TGTGCCAGCAGCTTAGGACCCCGAGGGGAGACCCAGTACTTC.

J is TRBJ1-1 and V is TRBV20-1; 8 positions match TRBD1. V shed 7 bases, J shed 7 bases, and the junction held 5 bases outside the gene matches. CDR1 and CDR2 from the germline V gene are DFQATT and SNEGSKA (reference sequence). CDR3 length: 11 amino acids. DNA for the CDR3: TGCAGTGGTAGGGGGACAGGTGAAGCTTTCTTT. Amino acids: CSGRGTGEAFF.

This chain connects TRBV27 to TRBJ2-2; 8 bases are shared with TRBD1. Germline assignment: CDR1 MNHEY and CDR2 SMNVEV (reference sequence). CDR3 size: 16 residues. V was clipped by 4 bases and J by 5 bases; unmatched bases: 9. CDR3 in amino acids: CASSWLDRVDTGELFF. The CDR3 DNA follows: TGTGCCAGCAGTTGGTTGGACAGGGTAGATACCGGGGAGCTGTTTTTT.

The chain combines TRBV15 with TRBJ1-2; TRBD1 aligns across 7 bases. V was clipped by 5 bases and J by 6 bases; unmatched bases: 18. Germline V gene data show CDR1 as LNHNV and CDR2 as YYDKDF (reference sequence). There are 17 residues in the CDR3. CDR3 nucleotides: TGTGCCACCAGCGGCATGTTTTCTGACAGGGCAGCACATGGCTACACCTTC. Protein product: CATSGMFSDRAAHGYTF.